This TCR beta chain was documented in a study of blood T cells in healthy people across ages. Of note for this clonotype: One end of the junction varies from germline; a read error may be responsible.

CDR1 and CDR2 from the germline V gene are SGHTA and FQGNSA. This CDR3 is 14 amino acids long. Researchers collected approximately 9.9 milliliters of peripheral blood from every single donor. Whenever a sample was processed, at least 6.5 million PBMCs were isolated. The authors ran a second PCR of about 6 to 11 cycles using a sample-barcoded 5' primer and a J-beta primer mix. Tags on each cDNA molecule came from a template-switch adaptor with 12 random nucleotides. MiXCR, run by TCRdb on the 5' RACE reads, gives a single entry per CDR3 protein. Here the sample spans about 680,000 distinct CDR3 sequences, roughly 50% being singletons.

The origin of this receptor is a woman aged 55-75 years in good health. V gene TRBV7-2 combines with J gene TRBJ2-7, with D perhaps TRBD2 (5 bases). TRBJ2-5 matches the DNA end more closely, so the J call is doubtful. Source material: blood. CDR3 sequence (DNA): TGTGCCGGCAGCATGGGCGGGCGACGGGAGACCCAGTACTTC. Translation gives CAGSMGGRRETQYF.